Listed below are T cell receptor beta chains from one sample, sequenced in a study of T cells in Graves' hyperthyroidism and ophthalmopathy. From the multiplex PCR reads, TCRdb called clonotypes with MiXCR, one entry per CDR3 protein. The table shows hundreds of thousands of distinct CDR3 sequences, with about 19% occurring only once. The specimen was blood. Source of these receptors: a woman between 50 and 59 years old with Graves' hyperthyroidism that later progressed to Graves' ophthalmopathy. Each CDR3 is given with its conserved first and last residue. A D gene is named only where the DNA matches it firmly. Size is stated for part of the rows, as once, few or many counts, or as a class when the clone is expanded.

d_call: NA; v_call: TRBV20-1; j_call: TRBJ2-3; clone_size: many; cdr3_aa: CSARTGGPSTDTQYF; cdr3_nt: TGCAGTGCTAGAACCGGGGGGCCCAGCACAGATACGCAGTATTTT
d_call: NA; v_call: TRBV9; j_call: TRBJ1-5; clone_size: NA; cdr3_aa: CASSVGTAFNQPQHF; cdr3_nt: TGTGCCAGCAGCGTAGGGACAGCCTTCAATCAGCCCCAGCATTTT
d_call: NA; v_call: TRBV12-3/TRBV12-4; j_call: TRBJ2-1; clone_size: many; cdr3_aa: CASRPRGDYNEQFF; cdr3_nt: TGTGCCAGCAGACCGCGAGGTGATTACAATGAGCAGTTCTTC
d_call: NA; v_call: TRBV18; j_call: TRBJ1-4; clone_size: many; cdr3_aa: CASSPEVGQRNEKLFF; cdr3_nt: TGTGCCAGCTCACCAGAGGTAGGACAACGAAATGAAAAACTGTTTTTT
d_call: NA; v_call: TRBV4-1; j_call: TRBJ1-1; clone_size: few; cdr3_aa: CASSQEGGRGTEAFF; cdr3_nt: TGCGCCAGCAGCCAAGAAGGGGGACGCGGCACTGAAGCTTTCTTT
d_call: NA; v_call: TRBV5-1; j_call: TRBJ1-1; clone_size: NA; cdr3_aa: CASSPRMGENTEAFF; cdr3_nt: TGCGCCAGCAGCCCCCGCATGGGGGAGAACACTGAAGCTTTCTTT
d_call: NA; v_call: TRBV19; j_call: TRBJ2-7; clone_size: NA; cdr3_aa: CASSFQVSSYEQYF; cdr3_nt: TGTGCCAGTAGTTTCCAGGTCAGCTCCTACGAGCAGTACTTC
d_call: NA; v_call: TRBV12-3/TRBV12-4; j_call: TRBJ1-5; clone_size: many; cdr3_aa: CASSLVGPLLHSNQPQHF; cdr3_nt: TGTGCCAGCAGTTTGGTAGGACCGCTACTCCATAGCAATCAGCCCCAGCATTTT
d_call: TRBD1; v_call: TRBV3-1; j_call: TRBJ1-6; clone_size: NA; cdr3_aa: CASSQVRTGDSPLHF; cdr3_nt: TGTGCCAGCAGCCAAGTGAGGACAGGGGATTCACCCCTCCACTTT
d_call: NA; v_call: TRBV11-2; j_call: TRBJ1-4; clone_size: many; cdr3_aa: CASSLVRTNEKLFF; cdr3_nt: TGTGCCAGCAGCTTAGTCCGGACTAATGAAAAACTGTTTTTT
d_call: NA; v_call: TRBV30; j_call: TRBJ2-1; clone_size: many; cdr3_aa: CAWEEGHRQFSGQFF; cdr3_nt: TGTGCCTGGGAAGAGGGACACCGGCAGTTTAGCGGGCAGTTCTTC
d_call: NA; v_call: TRBV6-1; j_call: TRBJ2-6; clone_size: NA; cdr3_aa: CASKGQRVSGANVLTF; cdr3_nt: TGTGCCAGCAAAGGACAGAGAGTCTCTGGGGCCAACGTCCTGACTTTC
d_call: NA; v_call: TRBV30; j_call: TRBJ1-1; clone_size: many; cdr3_aa: CAWSVSERTEAFF; cdr3_nt: TGTGCCTGGAGTGTGTCGGAACGGACTGAAGCTTTCTTT
d_call: NA; v_call: TRBV18; j_call: TRBJ1-4; clone_size: many; cdr3_aa: CASSPKYGEKLFF; cdr3_nt: TGTGCCAGCTCACCAAAATATGGTGAAAAACTGTTTTTT
d_call: NA; v_call: TRBV20-1; j_call: TRBJ1-5; clone_size: NA; cdr3_aa: CSVDSFAGVKQPQHF; cdr3_nt: TGCAGTGTAGACAGTTTTGCAGGGGTAAAACAGCCCCAGCATTTT
d_call: NA; v_call: TRBV29-1; j_call: TRBJ1-2; clone_size: NA; cdr3_aa: CSTTGDELYYGYTF; cdr3_nt: TGCAGCACCACCGGGGACGAGTTGTACTATGGCTACACCTTC
d_call: TRBD2; v_call: TRBV7-3; j_call: TRBJ2-3; clone_size: few; cdr3_aa: CASSPNGGGSTDTQYF; cdr3_nt: TGTGCCAGCAGCCCTAATGGGGGGGGGAGCACAGATACGCAGTATTTT
d_call: TRBD1; v_call: TRBV5-1; j_call: TRBJ1-2; clone_size: NA; cdr3_aa: CASTDSGQGVAGYGYTF; cdr3_nt: TGCGCCAGCACCGATTCTGGACAGGGGGTCGCGGGCTATGGCTACACCTTC
d_call: TRBD1; v_call: TRBV4-1; j_call: TRBJ2-7; clone_size: few; cdr3_aa: CASSQKFMLRDSKEYEQYF; cdr3_nt: TGCGCCAGCAGCCAAAAATTTATGCTCCGGGACAGTAAAGAATACGAGCAGTACTTC
d_call: NA; v_call: TRBV18; j_call: TRBJ2-5; clone_size: few; cdr3_aa: CASSPTPPSQSAETQYF; cdr3_nt: TGTGCCAGCTCACCTACCCCACCAAGCCAATCAGCAGAGACCCAGTACTTC
d_call: TRBD1; v_call: TRBV7-9; j_call: TRBJ2-2; clone_size: NA; cdr3_aa: CASIVPEGAITGELFF; cdr3_nt: TGTGCCAGCATCGTACCAGAGGGGGCTATCACCGGGGAGCTGTTTTTT
d_call: NA; v_call: TRBV6-2/TRBV6-3; j_call: TRBJ1-3; clone_size: few; cdr3_aa: CASSTPSSGNTIYF; cdr3_nt: TGTGCCAGCAGTACCCCGAGCTCTGGAAACACCATATATTTT
d_call: NA; v_call: TRBV6-5; j_call: TRBJ1-1; clone_size: many; cdr3_aa: CASSYGTGTEAFF; cdr3_nt: TGTGCCAGCAGTTATGGTACAGGCACTGAAGCTTTCTTT
d_call: TRBD2; v_call: TRBV2; j_call: TRBJ2-3; clone_size: many; cdr3_aa: CASSDPRGVSTDTQYF; cdr3_nt: TGTGCCAGCAGCGACCCGCGGGGGGTTAGCACAGATACGCAGTATTTT
d_call: NA; v_call: TRBV27; j_call: TRBJ1-2; clone_size: NA; cdr3_aa: CASSLRGARGSYTF; cdr3_nt: TGTGCCAGCAGTTTAAGGGGGGCTCGAGGTAGCTACACCTTC
d_call: NA; v_call: TRBV25-1; j_call: TRBJ1-2; clone_size: NA; cdr3_aa: CASSDSSYGYTF; cdr3_nt: TGTGCCAGCAGTGACAGTTCCTATGGCTACACCTTC
d_call: NA; v_call: TRBV18; j_call: TRBJ2-1; clone_size: many; cdr3_aa: CASSPPSGIDEQFF; cdr3_nt: TGTGCCAGCTCACCACCATCTGGGATCGATGAGCAGTTCTTC
d_call: NA; v_call: TRBV4-1; j_call: TRBJ1-5; clone_size: few; cdr3_aa: CASSQVWDRNQPQHF; cdr3_nt: TGCGCCAGCAGCCAAGTGTGGGACCGCAATCAGCCCCAGCATTTT
d_call: NA; v_call: TRBV7-2; j_call: TRBJ2-7; clone_size: many; cdr3_aa: CASSPWGTAAYEQYF; cdr3_nt: TGTGCCAGCAGCCCCTGGGGGACTGCCGCCTACGAGCAGTACTTC
d_call: NA; v_call: TRBV7-9; j_call: TRBJ1-4; clone_size: few; cdr3_aa: CASIANLGTSEKLFF; cdr3_nt: TGTGCCAGCATAGCAAATTTGGGGACGAGTGAAAAACTGTTTTTT
d_call: TRBD2; v_call: TRBV20-1; j_call: TRBJ2-1; clone_size: many; cdr3_aa: CSAKRASGGAPYNEQFF; cdr3_nt: TGCAGTGCCAAGCGGGCTAGCGGGGGGGCCCCCTACAATGAGCAGTTCTTC
d_call: NA; v_call: TRBV11-2; j_call: TRBJ1-1; clone_size: many; cdr3_aa: CASSLDRGSEAFF; cdr3_nt: TGTGCCAGCAGCTTAGATCGAGGAAGTGAAGCTTTCTTT
d_call: NA; v_call: TRBV20-1; j_call: TRBJ2-1; clone_size: NA; cdr3_aa: CSASSQAPTYNEQFF; cdr3_nt: TGCAGTGCTAGCTCCCAGGCCCCGACCTACAATGAGCAGTTCTTC
d_call: TRBD1; v_call: TRBV29-1; j_call: TRBJ1-1; clone_size: few; cdr3_aa: CSARGGTENEAFF; cdr3_nt: TGCAGCGCGAGAGGAGGGACAGAGAATGAAGCTTTCTTT
d_call: TRBD1; v_call: TRBV12-3/TRBV12-4; j_call: TRBJ2-7; clone_size: many; cdr3_aa: CASSSPGTGAREQYF; cdr3_nt: TGTGCCAGCAGTTCACCCGGGACAGGGGCCCGCGAGCAGTACTTC
d_call: NA; v_call: TRBV24-1; j_call: TRBJ2-1; clone_size: NA; cdr3_aa: CATSDGPGWANEQFF; cdr3_nt: TGTGCCACCAGTGATGGGCCAGGGTGGGCCAATGAGCAGTTCTTC